This T cell receptor beta chain was identified during a study of early T cells in non-severe SARS-CoV-2 infection. MiXCR, applied by TCRdb to the 5' RACE reads, yields one record per CDR3 protein. Of some 55,000 distinct CDR3 sequences in the sample, 10% to 15% were seen once. The germline V gene encodes CDR1 SEHNR and CDR2 FQNEAQ (reference sequence). This CDR3 has 11 amino acids. Trimming pared 8 bases from V and 8 bases from J, leaving 12 bases between. This clonotype was recorded only once. Material: whole blood, obtained at baseline. The V call is TRBV7-9, the J call TRBJ1-2; D may be TRBD1 (6 bases). The TCR sequence derives from an adult who was a healthcare worker with PCR-confirmed SARS-CoV-2 infection or an uninfected control (not recorded which). The DNA of the CDR3 is TGTGCCAGCTCCCGTGGGGGCGGCTACACCTTC. Amino acid sequence: CASSRGGGYTF.